Listed here is a single T cell receptor beta chain. Its antigen is as yet unknown. TCR beta rearrangements were amplified from peripheral blood genomic DNA. Multiplex touch-down PCR with TRB-A/B primers amplified rearranged V-D-J TRB sequences. TCRdb redid the calling of the multiplex PCR reads with MiXCR, one entry per CDR3 protein. The sample carries about 2,700 distinct CDR3 sequences, about 23% recorded once. This sample is drawn from a study of T cell repertoires in aging, cancer and after chemotherapy. Study as a whole: About 9 million TCR reads were in the whole dataset. Whole-study results and caveats: The repertoire data cannot show anything about immunological memory following chemotherapy. Healthy donors lost TCR diversity with age mainly through richness, cancer patients through richness and evenness.

Germline-derived CDR1 and CDR2 are DFQATT and SNEGSKA (reference sequence). With V trimmed by 2 bases and J by 9 bases, 14 bases remained unmatched. This CDR3 region has 16 residues. This TCR came from a human donor with a solid tumor. Sequencing used blood. The chain carries TRBV20-1 and TRBJ2-1; TRBD2 matches 9 bases. CDR3 residues: CSARKSALAGTTEQFF. The CDR3 coding sequence is TGCAGTGCTAGAAAGAGTGCACTAGCGGGTACTACTGAGCAGTTCTTC.